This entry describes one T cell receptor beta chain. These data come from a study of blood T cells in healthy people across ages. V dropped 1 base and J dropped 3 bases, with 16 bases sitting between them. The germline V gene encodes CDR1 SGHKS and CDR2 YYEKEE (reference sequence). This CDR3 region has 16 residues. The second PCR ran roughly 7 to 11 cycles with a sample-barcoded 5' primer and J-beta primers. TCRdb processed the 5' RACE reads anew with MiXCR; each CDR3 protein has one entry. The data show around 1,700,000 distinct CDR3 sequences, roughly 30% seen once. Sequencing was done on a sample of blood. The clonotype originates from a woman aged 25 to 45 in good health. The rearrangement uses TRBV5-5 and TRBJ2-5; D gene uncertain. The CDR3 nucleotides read TGTGCCAGCAGCTTGTTGCTAGGCGGTATTAAAGAGACCCAGTACTTC. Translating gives CASSLLLGGIKETQYF.